These T cell receptor beta chains were read from a single sample in a study of shared clonotypes between healthy human individuals. The data were produced by immunoSEQ multiplex PCR, yet TCRdb's version contains in-frame clones alone and is incomplete. This table has hundreds of thousands of clones, about 96% appearing once. Sequencing input: naive CD8+ T cells sorted from blood. The receptors here all came from a man younger than 45 in good health. Each CDR3 is given with its conserved first and last residue. D genes are given only for firm matches. Clone size is not always given. Where it is, it says once, few, many or a class for expanded clones.

v_gene: TRBV7-9
d_gene: -
j_gene: TRBJ2-5
abundance: -
CDR3nt: TGTGCCAGCAGCCAAAAGACCGGGACGGAGGGTTTTAAAGAGACCCAGTACTTC
CDR3aa: CASSQKTGTEGFKETQYF

v_gene: TRBV6-5
d_gene: -
j_gene: TRBJ1-1
abundance: -
CDR3nt: TGTGCCAGCAGTTACTCCTTCTGGGGGAAGAACACTGAAGCTTTCTTT
CDR3aa: CASSYSFWGKNTEAFF

v_gene: TRBV4-1
d_gene: -
j_gene: TRBJ1-5
abundance: -
CDR3nt: TGCGCCAGCAGCCAAGAAGGTGGGAATCAGCCCCAGCATTTT
CDR3aa: CASSQEGGNQPQHF

v_gene: TRBV5-1
d_gene: -
j_gene: TRBJ2-5
abundance: -
CDR3nt: TGCGCCAGCAGCGGCACTCTGGACTTGATGGGGGAGACCCAGTACTTC
CDR3aa: CASSGTLDLMGETQYF

v_gene: TRBV27
d_gene: -
j_gene: TRBJ2-5
abundance: -
CDR3nt: TGTGCCAGCAGTTTACACGGGATTCAGGAGACCCAGTACTTC
CDR3aa: CASSLHGIQETQYF

v_gene: TRBV5-1
d_gene: -
j_gene: TRBJ2-7
abundance: -
CDR3nt: TGCGCCAGCAGCTACGGTCCGGGACGGACCTACGAGCAGTACTTC
CDR3aa: CASSYGPGRTYEQYF

v_gene: TRBV5-1
d_gene: TRBD2
j_gene: TRBJ2-7
abundance: -
CDR3nt: TGCGCCAGCTCAATCGACAGAGTAAGCGGGAGCGAAAGTTACGAGCAGTACTTC
CDR3aa: CASSIDRVSGSESYEQYF

v_gene: TRBV9
d_gene: -
j_gene: TRBJ2-1
abundance: -
CDR3nt: TGTGCCAGCACGCCGTTTTCGGCCTCCTACAATGAGCAGTTCTTC
CDR3aa: CASTPFSASYNEQFF

v_gene: TRBV11-2
d_gene: TRBD2
j_gene: TRBJ2-3
abundance: -
CDR3nt: TGTGCCGCAGAGGGACTAGCGGGGGAGCAGTATTTT
CDR3aa: CAAEGLAGEQYF

v_gene: TRBV28
d_gene: TRBD1
j_gene: TRBJ1-5
abundance: -
CDR3nt: TGTGCCAGCAGTCACCGACCAGGACAGGGTAACGATCAGCCCCAGCATTTT
CDR3aa: CASSHRPGQGNDQPQHF

v_gene: TRBV9
d_gene: -
j_gene: TRBJ2-1
abundance: -
CDR3nt: TGTGCCAGCAGCGTAGAAGAAGGGTACAATGAGCAGTTCTTC
CDR3aa: CASSVEEGYNEQFF

v_gene: TRBV11-2
d_gene: -
j_gene: TRBJ1-1
abundance: -
CDR3nt: TGTGCCAGCAGCTTTGGTGCTCAAGAAGCTTTCTTT
CDR3aa: CASSFGAQEAFF

v_gene: TRBV6-5
d_gene: TRBD1
j_gene: TRBJ2-7
abundance: -
CDR3nt: TGTGCCAGCAGAGCGGGACAGGGCTTGTCCTACGAGCAGTACTTC
CDR3aa: CASRAGQGLSYEQYF

v_gene: TRBV7-7
d_gene: -
j_gene: TRBJ2-1
abundance: once
CDR3nt: TGTGCTAGCAGCTTAGATGCAGGGAACAATGAGCAGTTCTTC
CDR3aa: CASSLDAGNNEQFF

v_gene: TRBV11-2
d_gene: -
j_gene: TRBJ2-3
abundance: once
CDR3nt: TGTGCCAGCAGCCTAAGGGGGGCTGGCACAGATACGCAGTATTTT
CDR3aa: CASSLRGAGTDTQYF

v_gene: TRBV6-5
d_gene: -
j_gene: TRBJ2-7
abundance: -
CDR3nt: TGTGCCAGCAGTTACTTTCGGGGAACCTACGAGCAGTACTTC
CDR3aa: CASSYFRGTYEQYF

v_gene: TRBV12-5
d_gene: -
j_gene: TRBJ2-7
abundance: -
CDR3nt: TGTGCTAGTGGTCAAAGGGACCCAGACCCCTACGAGCAGTACTTC
CDR3aa: CASGQRDPDPYEQYF